This T cell receptor beta chain was retrieved from a study of blood T cell repertoires in COVID-19. Turning to the study itself: COVID-19 samples collected from the United States, Italy and Spain covered acute and convalescent phases. PBMCs, B-cell-depleted T cells, or T cells provided the cDNA or gDNA that made up the material.

The germline gives CDR1 SGDLS, CDR2 YYNGEE. The germline V and J ends were trimmed by 4 bases and 6 bases, with 21 bases remaining between them. The CDR3 sequence is 16 residues long. Source study methods: By means of reference gene primer amplification, nucleated cell counts were estimated. Repertoires were generated with immunoSEQ multiplex PCR, while TCRdb's copy carries only in-frame clones and drops some. That table supplies the V and J calls and clone size; D and trimming were determined from the DNA. The sample contains hundreds of thousands of clones, around four fifths of which appear only once.

V is TRBV9 and J is TRBJ2-3, with D possibly TRBD2 on 6 matching bases. This TCR was recovered from a woman in her forties or fifties with acute or convalescent COVID-19. The sequencing sample was made of peripheral blood. The CDR3 DNA follows: TGTGCCAGCAGCCCGGAGGGGACTCACGTTACGGATACGCAGTATTTT. Protein: CASSPEGTHVTDTQYF.